Listed below are T cell receptor beta chains from one sample, sequenced in a study of T-cell memory formation after mild COVID-19. Each CDR3 protein gets one entry after TCRdb re-called the 5' RACE reads with MiXCR. Here the sample spans approximately 240,000 distinct CDR3 sequences, 16% being singletons. The material sequenced was PBMCs or a T cell subset sorted from them (not recorded which). All receptors come from a man aged 18-30 years who had mild COVID-19 (a few samples of this study predate the infection). Cell type and time point are not known. Both conserved end residues are part of each CDR3. D genes are given only for firm matches. Only some rows state a clone size, as once, few, many or a class for expanded clones.

few	TRBV24-1	TRBD2	TRBJ2-1	TGTGCCACCAGTGACGCTAGCGGGGGGTACTACAATGAGCAGTTCTTC	CATSDASGGYYNEQFF
.	TRBV5-1	TRBD2	TRBJ2-3	TGCGCCAGCAGCTTGGCTGCACTAGCGGGGTCAGATACGCAGTATTTT	CASSLAALAGSDTQYF
.	TRBV20-1	.	TRBJ2-3	TGCAGTGCTAGTGAGAGTCGGGGTACGCAGTATTTT	CSASESRGTQYF
few	TRBV5-1	.	TRBJ2-1	TGCGCCAGCAGCTCCATGGAGGGGAGTTCCTACAATGAGCAGTTCTTC	CASSSMEGSSYNEQFF
few	TRBV18	.	TRBJ1-2	TGTGCCAGCTCACCCCGAGACTCATTCTATGGCTACACCTTC	CASSPRDSFYGYTF
.	TRBV5-6	.	TRBJ2-6	TGTGCCAGCAGCAACCAACAGGCCAAGACTTTC	CASSNQQAKTF
few	TRBV5-6	.	TRBJ1-4	TGTGCCAGCAGCCAGGGGATGGGTAATGAAAAACTGTTTTTT	CASSQGMGNEKLFF
.	TRBV28	.	TRBJ1-2	TGTGCCAGCAGTCGGATAACAGGGATGAATGGCTACACCTTC	CASSRITGMNGYTF
.	TRBV20-1	.	TRBJ1-2	TGCAGTGCGACCTCGGGAGGGAACTATGGCTACACCTTC	CSATSGGNYGYTF
few	TRBV29-1	TRBD2	TRBJ2-3	TGCAGCGTTGAAGTGCAGCGGGGGGGCCGTTATCAGCCTACGCAGTATTTT	CSVEVQRGGRYQPTQYF
few	TRBV19	TRBD1	TRBJ2-6	TGTGCCAGTAACGATGACAGGGCTGGGGCCAACGTCCTGACTTTC	CASNDDRAGANVLTF
.	TRBV7-2	TRBD2	TRBJ2-2	TGTGCCAGCAGCCCCCGCGCTAGCGGGGTTACCGGGGAGCTGTTTTTT	CASSPRASGVTGELFF
.	TRBV15	.	TRBJ2-5	TGTGCCACGGCACGGGGAACCCTGGGAGAGACCCAGTACTTC	CATARGTLGETQYF
.	TRBV3-1	.	TRBJ2-3	TGTGCCAGCAGTCCCCCCGCGGCGGGGATAGATACGCAGTATTTT	CASSPPAAGIDTQYF
once	TRBV6-2/TRBV6-3	.	TRBJ2-7	TGTGCCAGCAGTTGGGCAGTAGCCTACGAGCAGTACTTC	CASSWAVAYEQYF
.	TRBV6-6	TRBD1	TRBJ1-1	TGTGCCAGCAGTAGACAGGGCCACACTGAAGCTTTCTTT	CASSRQGHTEAFF
few	TRBV7-3	.	TRBJ2-1	TGTGCCAGCAGCTTAAGTTCTCAGAATGAGCAGTTCTTC	CASSLSSQNEQFF
few	TRBV4-3	.	TRBJ2-5	TGCGCCAGCAGCCAGGTTGTGGCGGTAACGGGGGAGACCCAGTACTTC	CASSQVVAVTGETQYF
many	TRBV29-1	.	TRBJ1-1	TGCAGCGGAGGGGCAGGGAACACTGAAGCTTTCTTT	CSGGAGNTEAFF
many	TRBV7-9	.	TRBJ1-2	TGTGCCAGCAGCTTAGACTCCTATGGCTACACCTTC	CASSLDSYGYTF
.	TRBV7-2	.	TRBJ2-5	TGTGCCAGCAGCTTAGTCAGGGCGAGACTAGAGACCCAGTACTTC	CASSLVRARLETQYF
.	TRBV6-5	TRBD2	TRBJ2-3	TGTGCCAGCAGTACGGCGGGGGAAGGAGATACGCAGTATTTT	CASSTAGEGDTQYF
few	TRBV7-2	TRBD2	TRBJ2-3	TGTGCCAGCAGCCCGCTACTAGCGGGGGGCATCACAGATACGCAGTATTTT	CASSPLLAGGITDTQYF
.	TRBV28	.	TRBJ2-6	TGTGCCAGCAGCATTCCCGCCGGGACCGCCTCTGGGGCCAACGTCCTGACTTTC	CASSIPAGTASGANVLTF
.	TRBV12-3/TRBV12-4	.	TRBJ2-1	TGTGCCAGCAGTCGGGACTCGCGAGAGCAGTTCTTC	CASSRDSREQFF
few	TRBV20-1	.	TRBJ1-2	TGCAGTGCCGGACTTGGCTACACCTTC	CSAGLGYTF
.	TRBV6-2/TRBV6-3	.	TRBJ2-3	TGTGCCACCCAGGGACACCAGTTCACAGATACGCAGTATTTT	CATQGHQFTDTQYF
.	TRBV3-1	TRBD1	TRBJ2-5	TGTGCCAGCAGCACCCAGACAGGGGCGCAAGAGACCCAGTACTTC	CASSTQTGAQETQYF
many	TRBV4-1	.	TRBJ1-1	TGCGCCAGCAGCCGCCTCCCCCAGACAGTAAACACTGAAGCTTTCTTT	CASSRLPQTVNTEAFF
.	TRBV6-1	.	TRBJ2-5	TGTGCCAGCAGGGCTACAGCGGTAGAGACCCAGTACTTC	CASRATAVETQYF
few	TRBV20-1	.	TRBJ1-1	TGCAGTGCTAGCGAGGGTAGCCTAGGACGCAGCCTGAACACTGAAGCTTTCTTT	CSASEGSLGRSLNTEAFF
.	TRBV20-1	TRBD1	TRBJ1-1	TGCAGTGCTAGAGTTCAAACAGGGGACACTGAAGCTTTCTTT	CSARVQTGDTEAFF
few	TRBV5-1	TRBD2	TRBJ2-5	TGCGCCAGCAGCCTGGTAGCGGGGGGATTCGAGACCCAGTACTTC	CASSLVAGGFETQYF
few	TRBV27	.	TRBJ2-6	TGTGCCAGCAGTAGGGAATCTGGGGCCAACGTCCTGACTTTC	CASSRESGANVLTF
.	TRBV5-1	TRBD2	TRBJ2-1	TGCGCCAGCAGCTCCCGAGCTAGCGGGGGACTCAATGAGCAGTTCTTC	CASSSRASGGLNEQFF
few	TRBV4-1	.	TRBJ1-5	TGCGCCAGCAGCCAAGAGCGGTCCCTTCATCGGCAGCCCCAGCATTTT	CASSQERSLHRQPQHF
few	TRBV7-9	TRBD1	TRBJ1-1	TGTGCCAGCAGAGGGACAGGGGGCGCGGGCACTGAAGCTTTCTTT	CASRGTGGAGTEAFF
.	TRBV2	.	TRBJ1-2	TGTGCCAGTAGACGGCAAGCTAACTATGGCTACACCTTC	CASRRQANYGYTF
few	TRBV18	.	TRBJ2-6	TGTGCCAGCTCACCACGGGCAGGGATGACGCCTGGGGCCAACGTCCTGACTTTC	CASSPRAGMTPGANVLTF
many	TRBV10-3	.	TRBJ1-1	TGTGCCATCCAGACGGATGGGTCTGAAGCTTTCTTT	CAIQTDGSEAFF
.	TRBV4-3	.	TRBJ1-4	TGCGCCAGCGGAGGGATGAATGAAAAACTGTTTTTT	CASGGMNEKLFF
many	TRBV7-2	TRBD2	TRBJ2-1	TGTGCCAGCAGCCGACTAGCGGCGCACAATGAGCAGTTCTTC	CASSRLAAHNEQFF
.	TRBV7-9	.	TRBJ2-2	TGTGCCAGCAGCTACCGTCGGAACACCGGGGAGCTGTTTTTT	CASSYRRNTGELFF
.	TRBV4-1	.	TRBJ2-5	TGCGCCAGCAGCCAAGATAGGGCTGGAGAGACCCAGTACTTC	CASSQDRAGETQYF
.	TRBV6-5	.	TRBJ1-2	TGTGCCAGCAGTCGACGGCCGGATGGCTACACCTTC	CASSRRPDGYTF
.	TRBV7-2	TRBD1	TRBJ1-2	TGTGCCAGCAGCTCGGGACAGGCGAGCTATGGCTACACCTTC	CASSSGQASYGYTF
many	TRBV5-1	TRBD2	TRBJ2-3	TGCGCCAGCAGCTCGGGACTAGCGGATTCAGATACGCAGTATTTT	CASSSGLADSDTQYF
few	TRBV29-1	.	TRBJ2-5	TGCAGCGTTGAACAGGGAAGTGAGACCCAGTACTTC	CSVEQGSETQYF
few	TRBV28	.	TRBJ1-2	TGTGCCAGCAGTTGGGCAGGGATCCACTATGGCTACACCTTC	CASSWAGIHYGYTF
.	TRBV6-4	.	TRBJ2-3	TGTGCCAGCAGTCCGGATAGTCAAGGCACAGATACGCAGTATTTT	CASSPDSQGTDTQYF
.	TRBV18	TRBD1	TRBJ1-5	TGTGCCAGCTCCGAAGGACAGGGTAGCAATCAGCCCCAGCATTTT	CASSEGQGSNQPQHF
few	TRBV2	.	TRBJ1-5	TGTGCCAGCACGAGGTCAGGGGCAAATCAGCCCCAGCATTTT	CASTRSGANQPQHF
.	TRBV9	.	TRBJ2-5	TGTGCCAGCAGCGTAACCAGCGGGCAAGAGACCCAGTACTTC	CASSVTSGQETQYF
many	TRBV7-9	.	TRBJ2-3	TGTGCCAGCCGGGGGGCCGGCGCAGATACGCAGTATTTT	CASRGAGADTQYF
few	TRBV5-1	.	TRBJ2-3	TGCGCCAGCAGCTTGGCGACTGCCCGGGATACGCAGTATTTT	CASSLATARDTQYF
few	TRBV7-6	.	TRBJ2-7	TGTGCCAGCAGCTTCCAGGGCAGCTCCTACGAGCAGTACTTC	CASSFQGSSYEQYF
many	TRBV7-2	.	TRBJ1-1	TGTGCCAGCAGCTTAAGAGGGGAGGACACTGAAGCTTTCTTT	CASSLRGEDTEAFF
few	TRBV7-8	.	TRBJ2-5	TGTGCCAGCAGCTTAGGGTCCAGTTCCTCAGGAGAGACCCAGTACTTC	CASSLGSSSSGETQYF